These 29 T cell receptor beta chains were all obtained from the same sample, sequenced in a study of control samples from healthy donors and cancer patients. Some clones are missing from TCRdb's copy, which holds only in-frame ones; the method was immunoSEQ multiplex PCR. The sample carries around 170,000 clones, 90% recorded once. The sequenced material came from blood. Every receptor here comes from a woman between 45 and 60 years old in good health.

This clone was recorded only once. The rearrangement joins TRBV30 to TRBJ2-1; no clear D gene. CDR1 and CDR2 (germline): GTSNPN, SVGIG (reference sequence). This CDR3 spans 13 amino acids. V was shortened by 5 bases and J by 8 bases, with 16 bases between the two germline ends. CDR3 loop: CAWGPLDSDEQFF. The DNA of the CDR3 is TGTGCCTGGGGACCCTTGGATTCAGATGAGCAGTTCTTC.

The rearrangement links TRBV11-1 to TRBJ2-1, with D possibly TRBD2 on 5 matching bases. Trimming left V 8 bases short and J 0 bases short, with 11 bases between. The CDR3 spans 14 residues. CDR1 is SGHAT, CDR2 FQDESV, per germline (reference sequence). The CDR3 DNA is TGTGCCAGCGCCAGGAGGAGCTCCTACAATGAGCAGTTCTTC. This translates into CASARRSSYNEQFF.

The rearrangement joins TRBV9 to TRBJ2-7; 8 bases fit TRBD1. Losses at the gene ends were 4 bases for V and 0 bases for J; bases not matched to a gene: 6. Germline assignment: CDR1 SGDLS and CDR2 YYNGEE. The CDR3 sequence is 15 residues long. CDR3 coding DNA: TGTGCCAGCAGCCAACCCGGGACAGGCTCCTACGAGCAGTACTTC. Translating gives CASSQPGTGSYEQYF.

This chain connects TRBV5-1 to TRBJ1-4; a weak D match, TRBD1 (6 bases). This CDR3 contains 16 residues. V lost 5 bases, J lost 7 bases, and 21 bases lay in between. Germline V gives CDR1 SGHRS, CDR2 YFSETQ. The CDR3 region is CASRRITGTPTEKLFF. The DNA for the CDR3 is TGCGCCAGCAGACGAATTACCGGGACACCCACTGAAAAACTGTTTTTT.

V usage is TRBV10-3 and J usage is TRBJ2-7, with TRBD1 as a possible D gene (6 bases). The CDR3 is 13 residues long. Germline CDR1 and CDR2: ENHRY and SYGVKD. Between the trimmed V and J ends, which lost 9 bases and 4 bases, there was a span of 16 bases. The CDR3 protein is CAIAVTGEYEQYF. Here the CDR3 DNA reads TGTGCCATAGCCGTGACAGGAGAATACGAGCAGTACTTC.

The rearrangement uses TRBV9 and TRBJ2-7; the match to TRBD1 covers 10 bases. The CDR3 is 15 amino acids. Germline V gene sequence: CDR1 SGDLS, CDR2 YYNGEE. After removal of 3 bases from V and 0 bases from J, the junction contained 3 bases not matched to a gene. CDR3 DNA: TGTGCCAGCAGCGGACGGACAGGGGGCTCCTACGAGCAGTACTTC. The encoded protein is CASSGRTGGSYEQYF.

This clone showed up just a few times. CDR3 DNA sequence: TGCAGCGTGGCGGGGGGGTTCACAGATACGCAGTATTTT. Amino acids: CSVAGGFTDTQYF. The J gene is TRBJ2-3, the V gene TRBV29-1; 9 positions match TRBD2. V dropped 6 bases and J dropped 2; count of bases not matched to a gene: 3. CDR1 is SQVTM, CDR2 ANQGSEA, per germline. The CDR3 is made up of 13 amino acids.

The chain employs TRBV7-8 and TRBJ2-7, with D perhaps TRBD2 (6 bases). V was clipped by 2 bases and J by 1 base, with 12 bases between them. The CDR3 consists of 15 residues. Germline CDR1 reads SGHVS; CDR2 reads FQNEAQ. Here the CDR3 DNA reads TGTGCCAGCAGCTTACGGGACTCTCAGTCCTACGAGCAGTACTTC. Protein: CASSLRDSQSYEQYF.

This chain joins TRBV7-2 and TRBJ2-1; 9 bases agree with TRBD2. V was pared by 4 bases and J by 4 bases, with 5 bases of the junction left unmatched. The CDR3 has 15 amino acids. Germline CDR1 reads SGHTA; CDR2 reads FQGNSA. In DNA form, the CDR3 reads TGTGCCAGCAGCTCGGCGGGGGGGCAGTACAATGAGCAGTTCTTC. It encodes CASSSAGGQYNEQFF.

The J gene is TRBJ1-4, the V gene TRBV2, with unresolved D. Between the trimmed V and J ends, which lost 7 bases and 12 bases, there was a span of 12 bases. The CDR3 contains 11 residues. Germline loops: CDR1 SNHLY, CDR2 FYNNEI. CDR3 nucleotide sequence: TGTGCCAGCACCGAGGGTGGTCAACTGTTTTTT. Protein product: CASTEGGQLFF.

The chain combines TRBV5-4 with TRBJ2-1, with 10 nucleotides matching TRBD2. The V gene's germline CDR1 is SGHNT and CDR2 YYREEE (reference sequence). The CDR3 is made up of 14 amino acids. V was clipped by 4 bases and J by 9 bases; unmatched bases: 7. CDR3 bases: TGTGCCAGCAGCCGCTTAGCGGGAGGAGTTGAGCAGTTCTTC. Translated, it gives CASSRLAGGVEQFF.

This clone has more than one count but fewer than ten. The V gene is TRBV28, the J gene TRBJ2-6; D not certain. Germline-derived CDR1 and CDR2 are MDHEN and SYDVKM. Trimming took 2 bases from V and 0 from J, leaving 11 bases between them. CDR3 length equals 17 residues. CDR3 DNA: TGTGCCAGCAGTTTACCGGGTCCTTACTCTGGGGCCAACGTCCTGACTTTC. Translated, it gives CASSLPGPYSGANVLTF.

The gene calls are TRBV11-1 and TRBJ1-2, with a tentative D call TRBD1 (6 bases). The germline V gene has CDR1 SGHAT and CDR2 FQDESV (reference sequence). V was clipped by 5 bases and J by 3 bases, with 10 bases between them. CDR3 size: 13 residues. CDR3 sequence (DNA): TGTGCCAGCAGCATACAGGGAGACTATGGCTACACCTTC. It specifies CASSIQGDYGYTF.

This chain links TRBV24-1 with TRBJ2-3; D tentatively fits TRBD1 or TRBD2 (5 bases each). The CDR3 has 16 residues. CDR1 KGHDR and CDR2 SFDVKD come from the germline V gene. V dropped 4 bases and J dropped 5 bases, with 18 bases sitting between them. CDR3 in amino acids: CATSDRGRSHLDTQYF. The CDR3 DNA reads TGTGCCACCAGTGACCGGGGACGGTCGCACCTAGATACGCAGTATTTT.

The rearrangement uses TRBV4-3 and TRBJ1-6, with 11 bases matching TRBD1. This CDR3 has 15 residues. With V trimmed by 4 bases and J by 10 bases, 6 bases remained unmatched. Germline CDR1 and CDR2: LGHNA and YSLEER. CDR3 nucleotide sequence: TGCGCCAGCAGCCTCGGGACAGGGGGGATATCACCCCTCCACTTT. As protein: CASSLGTGGISPLHF.

The V call is TRBV15, the J call TRBJ1-2; 7 bases are shared with TRBD1. With 1 base clipped from V and 0 bases from J, the junction kept 2 bases outside the gene matches. Per germline, CDR1 LNHNV and CDR2 YYDKDF (reference sequence). The CDR3 has 15 residues. CDR3 residues: CATSRGGQANYGYTF. DNA of the CDR3: TGTGCCACCAGCAGAGGTGGACAGGCTAACTATGGCTACACCTTC.

The rearrangement links TRBV28 to TRBJ1-3, with TRBD1 as a possible D gene (6 bases). The V gene's germline CDR1 is MDHEN and CDR2 SYDVKM. Trimming pared 5 bases from V and 1 base from J, leaving 15 bases between. This CDR3 has 16 residues. CDR3 DNA: TGTGCCAGCAGTCTCCTGGCAGGGGAGTCTGGAAACACCATATATTTT. It is translated as CASSLLAGESGNTIYF.

This clone was seen only once. The rearrangement links TRBV9 to TRBJ2-3; unclear D gene. CDR1 SGDLS and CDR2 YYNGEE come from the germline V gene. CDR3 length: 13 amino acids. V was pared by 2 bases and J by 5 bases, with 9 bases between. The CDR3 DNA is TGTGCCAGCAGCGTCCCCCCGGGAGATACGCAGTATTTT. It translates to CASSVPPGDTQYF.

This sequence joins TRBV9 and TRBJ1-6, with a tentative D call TRBD1 (6 bases). CDR1 and CDR2 (germline): SGDLS, YYNGEE. V lost 0 bases, J lost 5 bases, and 12 bases lay in between. The CDR3 runs 16 residues. The CDR3 region is CASSVDWRGDNSPLHF. The CDR3 DNA reads TGTGCCAGCAGCGTAGACTGGAGGGGGGATAATTCACCCCTCCACTTT.

The V and J genes are TRBV28 and TRBJ2-7; 7 nucleotides line up with TRBD2. The CDR3 has 15 amino acids. Germline trimming cut 5 bases from V and 5 bases from J; bases unmatched to any gene: 12. Looked up from germline, CDR1 is MDHEN and CDR2 is SYDVKM. CDR3 loop: CASSPAGGSGNEQYF. The CDR3 nucleotides are TGTGCCAGCAGTCCCGCGGGCGGGAGCGGGAACGAGCAGTACTTC.

The genes are TRBV11-3 and TRBJ2-3; weak D call: TRBD1 (6 bases). Germline values: CDR1 SGHNT, CDR2 YENEEA. The CDR3 is made up of 15 amino acids. V was clipped by 9 bases and J by 6 bases, with 22 bases between them. CDR3 coding DNA: TGTGCCAGTTCAGACAGGAACTTATTCTCGGATACGCAGTATTTT. It is translated as CASSDRNLFSDTQYF.

This clone has just one count. The chain carries TRBV7-7 and TRBJ2-1; the D gene is possibly TRBD1 (5 bases). Germline-derived CDR1 and CDR2 are SSHAT and FNYEAQ (reference sequence). The germline V and J ends were trimmed by 1 base and 8 bases, with 9 bases remaining between them. The CDR3 is made up of 13 amino acids. In DNA, the CDR3 is TGTGCCAGCAGCTTAGGGACATTCGATGAGCAGTTCTTC. Protein product: CASSLGTFDEQFF.

This clone was detected only once. The V and J genes are TRBV11-2 and TRBJ1-4; D is uncertain. The CDR3 is 17 amino acids. V was cut by 3 bases and J by 2 bases, with 16 bases left in between. The V gene's germline CDR1 is SGHAT and CDR2 FQNNGV. The CDR3 coding sequence is TGTGCCAGCAGCTTGTCTCAACCGCGGGCCACTAATGAAAAACTGTTTTTT. Translation: CASSLSQPRATNEKLFF. Full variable domain (rest looked up from reference TRBV11-2 and TRBJ1-4): EAGVAQSPRYKIIEKRQSVAFWCNPISGHATLYWYQQILGQGPKLLIQFQNNGVVDDSQLPKDRFSAERLKGVDSTLKIQPAKLEDSAVYLCASSLSQPRATNEKLFFGSGTQLSVL.

The V call is TRBV28, the J call TRBJ1-1, with D perhaps matching TRBD1 (5 bases). Deletions cut 5 bases from V and 5 bases from J, with 15 bases between. CDR1 is MDHEN and CDR2 is SYDVKM in the germline V gene. This CDR3 has 14 residues. CDR3 residues: CASSLTLGGTEAFF. The CDR3, as DNA: TGTGCCAGCAGTCTTACCCTGGGGGGAACTGAAGCTTTCTTT.

The V gene is TRBV28, the J gene TRBJ2-3, with D hard to call. Germline CDR1 MDHEN, CDR2 SYDVKM. V was cut by 4 bases and J by 7 bases, with 9 bases left in between. There are 12 residues in the CDR3. The CDR3 spells CASSSQSNTQYF. The CDR3 DNA is TGTGCCAGCAGTTCCCAATCAAATACGCAGTATTTT.

The J gene is TRBJ1-1, the V gene TRBV15, with D hard to call. CDR3 length: 14 residues. V gave up 1 base and J gave up 10 bases, with 16 bases separating them. CDR1 LNHNV and CDR2 YYDKDF come from the germline V gene (reference sequence). The CDR3 nucleotides read TGTGCCACCAGCAGAGCCGGAGTGGTGCGGGGAGCTTTCTTT. This codes for CATSRAGVVRGAFF.

Only one count was recorded for this clone. The chain employs TRBV18 and TRBJ1-1; D is ambiguous. V dropped 0 bases and J dropped 3 bases, with 14 bases sitting between them. The CDR3 covers 16 residues. Germline CDR1 reads KGHSH; CDR2 reads LQKENI. This chain's CDR3 is CASSPPSQWLYTEAFF. The CDR3 DNA sequence: TGTGCCAGCTCACCACCGAGTCAGTGGCTTTACACTGAAGCTTTCTTT.

DNA for the CDR3: TGTGCCAGCAGCCGTGGCTACCAAGAGACCCAGTACTTC. Translating it yields CASSRGYQETQYF. V gene TRBV3-1 (or the pseudogene TRBV3-2) combines with J gene TRBJ2-5; unclear D gene. Germline values: CDR1 LGHDT, CDR2 YNNKEL (reference sequence). V lost 4 bases to trimming and J lost 0 bases, with 6 bases between them. The CDR3 is 13 amino acids.

About this clone: Relative to the germline gene, one junction end is altered; a read error may explain this. This chain joins TRBV7-9 and TRBJ1-1; D gene unclear. This CDR3 has 14 amino acids. Germline CDR1 SEHNR, CDR2 FQNEAQ (reference sequence). CDR3 DNA: TGTGCCAGCAGCCGGGAACACAAGAACGCTGAAGCTTTCTTT. Translating gives CASSREHKNAEAFF.